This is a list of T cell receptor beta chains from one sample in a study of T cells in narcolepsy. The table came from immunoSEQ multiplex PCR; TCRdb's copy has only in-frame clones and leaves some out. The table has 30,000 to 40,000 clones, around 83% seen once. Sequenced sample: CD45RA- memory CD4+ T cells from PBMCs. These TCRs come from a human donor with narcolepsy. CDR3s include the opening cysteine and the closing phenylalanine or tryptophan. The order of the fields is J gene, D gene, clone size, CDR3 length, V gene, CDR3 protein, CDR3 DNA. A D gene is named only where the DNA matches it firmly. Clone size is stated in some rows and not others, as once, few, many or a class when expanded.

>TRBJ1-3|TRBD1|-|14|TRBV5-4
CASSSQGAGNTIYF
TGTGCCAGCAGCTCACAGGGGGCTGGAAACACCATATATTTT
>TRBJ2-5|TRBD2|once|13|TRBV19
CASSAGTKETQYF
TGTGCCAGTAGTGCCGGGACTAAAGAGACCCAGTACTTC
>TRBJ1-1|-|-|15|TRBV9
CASSVSQGSGVGTFF
TGTGCCAGCAGCGTAAGTCAGGGATCGGGTGTGGGAACTTTCTTT
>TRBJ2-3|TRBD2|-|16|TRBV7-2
CASSLRGGGASDTQYF
TGTGCCAGCAGCTTAAGGGGCGGGGGGGCCTCAGATACGCAGTATTTT
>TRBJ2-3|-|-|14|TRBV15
CATSRDVGRDTQYF
TGTGCCACCAGCAGAGATGTGGGAAGAGATACGCAGTATTTT
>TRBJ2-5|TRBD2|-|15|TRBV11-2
CASSSLSGGVETQYF
TGTGCCAGCAGCTCTCTCTCCGGGGGGGTCGAGACCCAGTACTTC
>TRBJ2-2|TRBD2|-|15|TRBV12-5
CASARGGTNTGELFF
TGTGCTAGTGCCCGGGGGGGGACGAACACCGGGGAGCTGTTTTTT
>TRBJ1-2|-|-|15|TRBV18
CASSPPGPALGGYTF
TGTGCCAGCTCACCACCTGGGCCCGCTCTCGGTGGCTACACCTTC
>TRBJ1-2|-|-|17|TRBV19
CASSPTGTQPSNYGYTF
TGTGCCAGTAGTCCCACGGGCACGCAACCCTCTAACTATGGCTACACCTTC
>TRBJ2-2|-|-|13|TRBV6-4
CASRARVTGELFF
TGTGCCAGCAGGGCGAGGGTCACCGGGGAGCTGTTTTTT
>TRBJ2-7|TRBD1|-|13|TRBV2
CASGDRAPYEQYF
TGTGCCAGCGGAGACAGGGCCCCCTACGAGCAGTACTTC
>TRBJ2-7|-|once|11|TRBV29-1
CSVRGSYGQYF
TGCAGCGTTCGCGGTTCCTACGGGCAGTACTTC
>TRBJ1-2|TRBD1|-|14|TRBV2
CASRWNRGNDGYTF
TGTGCCAGCAGATGGAACAGGGGGAATGATGGCTACACCTTC
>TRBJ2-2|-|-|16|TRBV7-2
CASSLDPRGKGGELFF
TGTGCCAGCAGCTTAGATCCCAGGGGAAAGGGCGGGGAGCTGTTTTTT
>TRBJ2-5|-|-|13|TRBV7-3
CASSQGRPETQYF
TGTGCCAGCAGCCAAGGACGTCCTGAGACCCAGTACTTC
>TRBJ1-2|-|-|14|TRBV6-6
CASSYSSGLYGYTF
TGTGCCAGCAGTTACTCGAGCGGATTATATGGCTACACCTTC
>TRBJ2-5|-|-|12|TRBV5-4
CASSSVRETQYF
TGTGCCAGCAGCTCGGTTCGCGAGACCCAGTACTTC
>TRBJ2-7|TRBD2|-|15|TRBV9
CASSPRLAGPYEQYF
TGTGCCAGCAGCCCCCGACTAGCGGGGCCCTACGAGCAGTACTTC
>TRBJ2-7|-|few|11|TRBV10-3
CAISEEVEQYF
TGTGCCATCAGTGAGGAGGTCGAGCAGTACTTC
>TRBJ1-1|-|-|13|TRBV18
CASSPGLNTEAFF
TGTGCCAGCTCACCGGGACTTAACACTGAAGCTTTCTTT
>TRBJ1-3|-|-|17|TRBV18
CASSPQAEYHSGNTIYF
TGTGCCAGCTCACCACAGGCAGAGTATCACTCTGGAAACACCATATATTTT
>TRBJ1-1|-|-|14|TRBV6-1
CASSATGRDAEAFF
TGTGCCAGCAGTGCTACAGGGCGGGACGCTGAAGCTTTCTTT
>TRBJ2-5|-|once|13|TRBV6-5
CASSYKVAGAQYF
TGTGCCAGCAGTTACAAGGTGGCAGGGGCCCAGTACTTC
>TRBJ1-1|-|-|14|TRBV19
CASRAGAGASEAFF
TGTGCCAGTAGGGCGGGGGCAGGGGCGTCTGAAGCTTTCTTT
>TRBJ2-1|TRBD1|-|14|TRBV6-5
CASSDRGPWNEQFF
TGTGCCAGCAGTGACAGGGGCCCCTGGAATGAGCAGTTCTTC
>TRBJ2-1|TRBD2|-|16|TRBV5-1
CASSLGGTSGSNEQFF
TGCGCCAGCAGCTTGGGAGGGACTAGCGGGAGTAATGAGCAGTTCTTC
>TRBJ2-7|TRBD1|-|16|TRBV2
CASRLGVGQGQAEQYF
TGTGCCAGCAGGCTCGGGGTGGGACAGGGGCAAGCCGAGCAGTACTTC
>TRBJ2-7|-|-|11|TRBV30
CAWSERYEQYF
TGTGCCTGGAGTGAAAGGTACGAGCAGTACTTC
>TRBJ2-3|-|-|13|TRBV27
CASSFKDFNTQYF
TGTGCCAGCAGTTTTAAAGACTTCAATACGCAGTATTTT